A selection of T cell receptor beta chains follows, all from one sample in a study of cytomegalovirus exposure and HLA in healthy donors. Data came from immunoSEQ multiplex PCR; TCRdb stores just in-frame clones and leaves some out. Among about 170,000 clones listed, roughly 91% were seen once. Sequenced input: PBMCs. The receptors come from a man aged 18 to 35 in good health and CMV-seropositive. The CDR3 runs from the conserved cysteine through the conserved F or W. D genes are given only for firm matches. Some rows mark clone size as missing; the rest say once, few, many or name a class of expanded clone.

clone_size: -
v_call: TRBV4-1
d_call: -
j_call: TRBJ2-3
cdr3_aa: CASSQGWRGADTQYF
cdr3_nt: TGCGCCAGCAGCCAAGGGTGGCGGGGCGCAGATACGCAGTATTTT

clone_size: -
v_call: TRBV19
d_call: TRBD2
j_call: TRBJ2-1
cdr3_aa: CASSIRQLAGSYNEQFF
cdr3_nt: TGTGCCAGTAGTATCAGGCAACTAGCGGGATCATACAATGAGCAGTTCTTC

clone_size: -
v_call: TRBV28
d_call: -
j_call: TRBJ1-1
cdr3_aa: CASSLTSNTEAFF
cdr3_nt: TGTGCCAGCAGTTTAACTTCGAACACTGAAGCTTTCTTT

clone_size: -
v_call: TRBV4-1
d_call: -
j_call: TRBJ2-7
cdr3_aa: CASSPRVPGITSSEQYF
cdr3_nt: TGCGCCAGCAGCCCGCGGGTTCCGGGGATAACCTCATCCGAGCAGTACTTC

clone_size: few
v_call: TRBV2
d_call: TRBD1
j_call: TRBJ1-2
cdr3_aa: CARLPGQGDGYTF
cdr3_nt: TGTGCCAGGCTGCCGGGACAGGGAGACGGCTACACCTTC

clone_size: -
v_call: TRBV2
d_call: -
j_call: TRBJ2-7
cdr3_aa: CASSSGGGEQYF
cdr3_nt: TGTGCCAGCTCCTCGGGGGGCGGTGAGCAGTACTTC

clone_size: -
v_call: TRBV27
d_call: TRBD2
j_call: TRBJ2-3
cdr3_aa: CASSLRRTPGLAGASIDTQYF
cdr3_nt: TGTGCCAGCAGTTTACGGAGGACACCTGGACTAGCGGGAGCGTCTATAGATACGCAGTATTTT

clone_size: -
v_call: TRBV27
d_call: -
j_call: TRBJ2-3
cdr3_aa: CASRPRRTDTQYF
cdr3_nt: TGTGCCAGCAGACCCAGGCGTACGGATACGCAGTATTTT

clone_size: -
v_call: TRBV5-1
d_call: -
j_call: TRBJ1-3
cdr3_aa: CASSLQQGPGNTIYF
cdr3_nt: TGCGCCAGCAGCTTGCAACAGGGACCTGGAAACACCATATATTTT

clone_size: -
v_call: TRBV5-6
d_call: TRBD1
j_call: TRBJ1-2
cdr3_aa: CASSLGTGDYGYTF
cdr3_nt: TGTGCCAGCAGCTTGGGGACAGGGGACTATGGCTACACCTTC

clone_size: -
v_call: TRBV6-1
d_call: -
j_call: TRBJ2-1
cdr3_aa: CASSSRQAYNEQFF
cdr3_nt: TGTGCCAGCAGTAGTCGACAGGCCTACAATGAGCAGTTCTTC

clone_size: -
v_call: TRBV6-5
d_call: -
j_call: TRBJ1-1
cdr3_aa: CASSYIQNTEAFF
cdr3_nt: TGTGCCAGCAGTTACATTCAGAACACTGAAGCTTTCTTT

clone_size: -
v_call: TRBV29-1
d_call: TRBD1
j_call: TRBJ2-3
cdr3_aa: CSVEELGQGLDTQYF
cdr3_nt: TGCAGCGTTGAAGAGCTCGGACAGGGCTTAGATACGCAGTATTTT

clone_size: -
v_call: TRBV15
d_call: TRBD1
j_call: TRBJ2-7
cdr3_aa: CATSRRDRTYEQYF
cdr3_nt: TGTGCCACCAGCCGTAGGGACAGAACCTACGAGCAGTACTTC

clone_size: -
v_call: TRBV29-1
d_call: TRBD2
j_call: TRBJ2-1
cdr3_aa: CSVEGASGTYNEQFF
cdr3_nt: TGCAGCGTTGAAGGGGCTAGCGGTACCTACAATGAGCAGTTCTTC